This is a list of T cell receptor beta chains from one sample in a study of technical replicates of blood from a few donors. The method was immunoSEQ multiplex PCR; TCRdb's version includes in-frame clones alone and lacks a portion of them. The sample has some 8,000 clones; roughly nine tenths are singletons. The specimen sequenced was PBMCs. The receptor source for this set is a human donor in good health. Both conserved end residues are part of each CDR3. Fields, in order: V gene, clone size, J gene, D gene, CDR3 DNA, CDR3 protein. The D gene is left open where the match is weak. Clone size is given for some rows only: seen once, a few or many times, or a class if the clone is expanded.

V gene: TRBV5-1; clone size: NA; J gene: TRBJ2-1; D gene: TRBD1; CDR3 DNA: TGCGCCAGCAGCCTGGTGACAGGGTCCTACAATGAGCAGTTCTTC; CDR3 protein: CASSLVTGSYNEQFF
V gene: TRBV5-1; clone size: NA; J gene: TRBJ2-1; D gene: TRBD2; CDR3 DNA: TGCGCCAGCAGCTTGACTAGCGTGGATGAGCAGTTCTTC; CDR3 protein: CASSLTSVDEQFF
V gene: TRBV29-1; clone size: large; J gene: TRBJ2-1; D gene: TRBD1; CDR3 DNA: TGCAGCGCCACAGGGGGCTCCTACAATGAGCAGTTCTTC; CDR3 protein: CSATGGSYNEQFF
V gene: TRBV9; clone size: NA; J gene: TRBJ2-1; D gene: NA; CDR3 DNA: TGTGCCAGCAGCGTAGCGGGAGACTCCTACAATGAGCAGTTCTTC; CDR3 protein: CASSVAGDSYNEQFF
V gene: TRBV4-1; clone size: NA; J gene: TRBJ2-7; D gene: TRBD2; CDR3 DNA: TGCGCCAGCAGCCAAGATAGAACTAGCGGAGAGCAGTACTTC; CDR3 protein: CASSQDRTSGEQYF
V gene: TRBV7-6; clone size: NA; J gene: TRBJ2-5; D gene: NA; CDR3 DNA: TGTGCCAGCACCCCACGGGACTCACCGTGGGAGACCCAGTACTTC; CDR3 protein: CASTPRDSPWETQYF
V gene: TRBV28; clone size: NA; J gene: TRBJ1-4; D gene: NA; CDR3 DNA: TGTGCCAGCAGTTTGGAAGCGCGGGAAAAACTGTTTTTT; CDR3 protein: CASSLEAREKLFF
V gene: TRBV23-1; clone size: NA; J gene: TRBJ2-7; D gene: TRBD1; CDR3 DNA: TGCGCCCACAAAGGACAGGGGTGCGACGAGCAGTACTTC; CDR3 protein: CAHKGQGCDEQYF
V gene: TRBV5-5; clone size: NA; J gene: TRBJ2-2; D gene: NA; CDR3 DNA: TGTGCCAGCAGCTTCTTGACAACAGGTGCGAACACCGGGGAGCTGTTTTTT; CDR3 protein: CASSFLTTGANTGELFF
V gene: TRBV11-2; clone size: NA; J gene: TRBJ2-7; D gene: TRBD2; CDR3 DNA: TGTGCCAGCAGCTTATGGGAGGGGCGCGAGCAGTACTTC; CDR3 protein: CASSLWEGREQYF
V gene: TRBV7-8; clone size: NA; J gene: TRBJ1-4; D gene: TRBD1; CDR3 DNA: TGTGCCAGCAGCCTTACAGGGGGCATTGGGGAAAAACTGTTTTTT; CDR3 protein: CASSLTGGIGEKLFF
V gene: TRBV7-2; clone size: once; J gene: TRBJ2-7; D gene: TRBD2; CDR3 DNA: TGTGCCAGCAGCTTAGCGTCTAGCGGAGGTTACGAGCAGTACTTC; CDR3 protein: CASSLASSGGYEQYF
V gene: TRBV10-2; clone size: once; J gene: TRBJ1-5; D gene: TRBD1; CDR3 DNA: TGCGCCAGCAGTGATCTGGACAGGGGACAGCCCCAGCATTTT; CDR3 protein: CASSDLDRGQPQHF
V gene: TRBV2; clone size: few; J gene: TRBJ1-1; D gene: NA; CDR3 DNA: TGTGCCAGCAGTGAACGGCGGGGGAACACTGAAGCTTTCTTT; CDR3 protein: CASSERRGNTEAFF
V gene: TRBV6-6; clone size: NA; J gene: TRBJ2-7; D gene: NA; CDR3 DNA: TGTGCCAGCAATCAGGGTCGGAACTACGAGCAGTACTTC; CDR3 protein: CASNQGRNYEQYF
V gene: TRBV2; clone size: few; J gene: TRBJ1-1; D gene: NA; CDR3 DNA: TGTGCCAGCAGTGAACGGAGGAACACTGAAGCTTTCTTT; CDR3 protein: CASSERRNTEAFF
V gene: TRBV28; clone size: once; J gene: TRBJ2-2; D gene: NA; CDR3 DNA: TGTGCCAGCAGACTATCGAACACCGGGGAGCTGTTTTTT; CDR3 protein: CASRLSNTGELFF
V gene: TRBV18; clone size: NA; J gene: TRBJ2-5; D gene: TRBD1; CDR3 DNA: TGTGCCAGCTCACTACCGGGACAGCCAGAGACCCAGTACTTC; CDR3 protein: CASSLPGQPETQYF
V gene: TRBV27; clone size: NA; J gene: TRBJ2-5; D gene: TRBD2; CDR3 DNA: TGTGCCAGCAGTATTGCTAGCGGCTTCCAAGAGACCCAGTACTTC; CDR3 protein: CASSIASGFQETQYF
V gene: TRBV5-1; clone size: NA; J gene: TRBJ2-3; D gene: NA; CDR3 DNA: TGCGCCAGCAGCTTGGAGAGCGCCAGCACAGATACGCAGTATTTT; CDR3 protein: CASSLESASTDTQYF
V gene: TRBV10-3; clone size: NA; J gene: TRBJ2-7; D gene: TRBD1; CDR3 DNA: TGTGCCATCAGTGCTAATCTACCGGGACAGGGGGTCGAGCAGTACTTC; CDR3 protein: CAISANLPGQGVEQYF
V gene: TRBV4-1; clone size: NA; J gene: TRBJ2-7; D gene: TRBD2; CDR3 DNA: TGCGCCAGCAGCCAAGATGCCCTCGTCTACGGGAGGAATTCCGAGCAGTACTTC; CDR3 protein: CASSQDALVYGRNSEQYF
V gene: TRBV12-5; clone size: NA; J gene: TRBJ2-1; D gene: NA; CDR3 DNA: TGTGCTAGTGGTTTGGTAGACGGGACATCATACAATGAGCAGTTCTTC; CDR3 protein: CASGLVDGTSYNEQFF
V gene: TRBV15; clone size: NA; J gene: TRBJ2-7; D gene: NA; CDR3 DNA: TGTGCCACCAGCAGAATCATGGCCAGGGCCAACGAGCAGTACTTC; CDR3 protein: CATSRIMARANEQYF
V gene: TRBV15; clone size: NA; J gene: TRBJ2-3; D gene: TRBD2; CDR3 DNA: TGTGCCACCAGCAGAGGTAGACTAGCGGTGGGGGATACGCAGTATTTT; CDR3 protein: CATSRGRLAVGDTQYF
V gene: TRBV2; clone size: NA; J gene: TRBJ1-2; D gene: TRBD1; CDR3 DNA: TGTGCCAGCAGTGAAGCGGACAGGGAGCGGTTGGACTATGGCTACACCTTC; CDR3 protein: CASSEADRERLDYGYTF
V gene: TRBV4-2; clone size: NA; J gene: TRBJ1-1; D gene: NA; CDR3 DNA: TGTGCCAGCAGCCAAGAGAGGGCACCTGAAGCTTTCTTT; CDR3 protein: CASSQERAPEAFF
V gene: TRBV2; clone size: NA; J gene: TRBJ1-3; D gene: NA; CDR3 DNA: TGTGCCAGCAGTGGTACAGGGAAGTCTGGAAACACCATATATTTT; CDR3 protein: CASSGTGKSGNTIYF
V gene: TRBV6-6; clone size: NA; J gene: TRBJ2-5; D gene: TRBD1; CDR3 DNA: TGTGCCAGCGCCGGGACAGGGGAGACCCAGTACTTC; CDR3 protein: CASAGTGETQYF
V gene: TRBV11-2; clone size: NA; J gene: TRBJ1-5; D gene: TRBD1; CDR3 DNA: TGTGCCAGCAGCCGGGACAGAAGGTTGCCCCAGCATTTT; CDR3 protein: CASSRDRRLPQHF
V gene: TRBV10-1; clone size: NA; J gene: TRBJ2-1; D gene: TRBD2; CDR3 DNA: TGCGCCAGCAGTGAGTACCCTAGCGGTCCCTACAATGAGCAGTTCTTC; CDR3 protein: CASSEYPSGPYNEQFF
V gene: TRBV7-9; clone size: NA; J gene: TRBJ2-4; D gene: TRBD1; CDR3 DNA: TGTGCCAGCAGCTTAGACCACACAGGGGTGAGGAACATTCAGTACTTC; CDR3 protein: CASSLDHTGVRNIQYF
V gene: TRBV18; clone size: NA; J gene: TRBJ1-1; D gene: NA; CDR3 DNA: TGTGCCAGCTCACCGAGCGCTGAAGCTTTCTTT; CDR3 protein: CASSPSAEAFF
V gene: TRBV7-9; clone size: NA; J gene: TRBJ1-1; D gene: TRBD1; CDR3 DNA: TGTGCCAGCAGCCCAAGGACAGGGTTTGAAGCTTTCTTT; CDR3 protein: CASSPRTGFEAFF
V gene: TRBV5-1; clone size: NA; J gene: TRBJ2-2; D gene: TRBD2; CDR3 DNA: TGCGCCAGCAGCTCGCGGACTAGCGGGGACACCGGGGAGCTGTTTTTT; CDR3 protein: CASSSRTSGDTGELFF
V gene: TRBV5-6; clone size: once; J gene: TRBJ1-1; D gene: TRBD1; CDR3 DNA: TGTGCCAGCACTCTCAGGGGGCTTTTCGCTGAAGCTTTCTTT; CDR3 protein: CASTLRGLFAEAFF
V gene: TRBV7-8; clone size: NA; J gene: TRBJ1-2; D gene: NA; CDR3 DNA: TGTGCCAGCAGCTTAAACCAGTACTATGGCTACACCTTC; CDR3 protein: CASSLNQYYGYTF
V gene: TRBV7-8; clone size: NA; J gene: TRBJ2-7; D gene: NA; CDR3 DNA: TGTGCCAGCAGCCTTTTTGGGGGGACGTCGGACGAGCAGTACTTC; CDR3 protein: CASSLFGGTSDEQYF
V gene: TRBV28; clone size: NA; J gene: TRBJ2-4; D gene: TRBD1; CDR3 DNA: TGTGCCAGCAGACCCCGGACAGGGGGTGACATTCAGTACTTC; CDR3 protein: CASRPRTGGDIQYF
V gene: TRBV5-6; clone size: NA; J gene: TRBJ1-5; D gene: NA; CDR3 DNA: TGTGCCAGCAGCTTAGGGGTGTCAGATCAGCCCCAGCATTTT; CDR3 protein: CASSLGVSDQPQHF
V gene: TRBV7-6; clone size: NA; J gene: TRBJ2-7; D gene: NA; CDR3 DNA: TGTGCCAGCAGCTTAAGACTATCAGGTCGGTGGTACTTC; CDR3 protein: CASSLRLSGRWYF
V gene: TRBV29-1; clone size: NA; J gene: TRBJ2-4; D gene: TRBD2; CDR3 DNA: TGCAGCGTTGAACTAGCGGGAGGGCGGGACATTCAGTACTTC; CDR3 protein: CSVELAGGRDIQYF
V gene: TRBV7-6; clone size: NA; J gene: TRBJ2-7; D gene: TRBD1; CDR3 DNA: TGTGCCAGCAGCTTAGAAACGGCAGGGGGCGAGCAGTACTTC; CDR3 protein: CASSLETAGGEQYF
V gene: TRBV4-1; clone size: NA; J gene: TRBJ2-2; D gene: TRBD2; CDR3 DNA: TGCGCCAGCAGCCAAGTTAGCCTAGCGGTGAACACCGGGGAGCTGTTTTTT; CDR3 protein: CASSQVSLAVNTGELFF
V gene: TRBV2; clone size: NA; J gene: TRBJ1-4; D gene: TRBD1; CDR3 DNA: TGTGCCAGCAGTGAGGGACAGCCCGGAGGAGAAAAACTGTTTTTT; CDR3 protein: CASSEGQPGGEKLFF
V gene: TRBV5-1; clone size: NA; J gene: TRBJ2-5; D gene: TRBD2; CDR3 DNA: TGCGCCAGCAGGATCCGTACGGGAGGGTTAGAGACCCAGTACTTC; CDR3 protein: CASRIRTGGLETQYF
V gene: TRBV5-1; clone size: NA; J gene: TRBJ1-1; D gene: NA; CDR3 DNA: TGCGCCAGCAGCGGAGTTATGAACACTGAAGCTTTCTTT; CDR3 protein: CASSGVMNTEAFF
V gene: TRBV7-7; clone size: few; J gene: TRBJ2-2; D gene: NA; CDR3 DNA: TGTGCCAGCAGCCAGCGGGCGAACACCGGGGAGCTGTTTTTT; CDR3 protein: CASSQRANTGELFF
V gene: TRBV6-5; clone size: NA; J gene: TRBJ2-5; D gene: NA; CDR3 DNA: TGTGCCAGCAGGGAGCTCAGCCAAGAGACCCAGTACTTC; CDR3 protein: CASRELSQETQYF
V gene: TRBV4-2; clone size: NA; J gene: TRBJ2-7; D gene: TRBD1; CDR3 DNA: TGTGCCAGCGGACAGGTCCACGAAGGCTCCTACGAGCAGTACTTC; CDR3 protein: CASGQVHEGSYEQYF
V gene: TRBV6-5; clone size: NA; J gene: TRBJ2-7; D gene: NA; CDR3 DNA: TGTGCCAGCAGTTACTCGCAGGCCGGCAACTACGAGCAGTACTTC; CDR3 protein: CASSYSQAGNYEQYF
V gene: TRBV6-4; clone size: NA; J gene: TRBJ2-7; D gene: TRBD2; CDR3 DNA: TGTGCCAGCAGTGACGGGACTAGCGGGAGCGAGCAGTACTTC; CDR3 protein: CASSDGTSGSEQYF
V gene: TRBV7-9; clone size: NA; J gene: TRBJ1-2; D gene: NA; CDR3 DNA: TGTGCCAGCAGCCCTACTATCACAGGGCGAGATGGCTACACCTTC; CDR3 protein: CASSPTITGRDGYTF
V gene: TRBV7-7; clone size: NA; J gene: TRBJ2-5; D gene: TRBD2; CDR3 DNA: TGTGCCAGCAGCTTAGTCGGGAGGCGTCAAGAGACCCAGTACTTC; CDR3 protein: CASSLVGRRQETQYF